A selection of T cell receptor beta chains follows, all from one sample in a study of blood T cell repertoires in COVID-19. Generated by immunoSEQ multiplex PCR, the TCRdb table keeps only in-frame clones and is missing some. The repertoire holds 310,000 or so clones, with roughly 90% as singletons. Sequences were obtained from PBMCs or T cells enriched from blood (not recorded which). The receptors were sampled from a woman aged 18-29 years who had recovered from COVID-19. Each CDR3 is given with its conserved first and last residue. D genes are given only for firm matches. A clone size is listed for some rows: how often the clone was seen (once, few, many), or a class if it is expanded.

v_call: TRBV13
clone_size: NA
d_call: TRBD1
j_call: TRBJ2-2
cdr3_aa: CASSPVDRVISTGELFF
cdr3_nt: TGTGCCAGCAGCCCGGTGGACAGGGTTATCTCCACCGGGGAGCTGTTTTTT

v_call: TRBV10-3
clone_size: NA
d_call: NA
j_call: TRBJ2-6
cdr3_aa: CAISETGSSGANVLTF
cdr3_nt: TGTGCCATCAGTGAGACAGGATCCTCTGGGGCCAACGTCCTGACTTTC

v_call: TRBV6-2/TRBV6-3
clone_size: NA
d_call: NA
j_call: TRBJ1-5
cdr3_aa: CASSYSTRGWMDQPQHF
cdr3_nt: TGTGCCAGCAGTTACTCGACTCGAGGTTGGATGGATCAGCCCCAGCATTTT

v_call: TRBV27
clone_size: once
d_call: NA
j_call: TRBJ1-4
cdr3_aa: CASSLNSWGEKLFF
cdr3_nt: TGTGCCAGCAGTTTAAATTCCTGGGGCGAAAAACTGTTTTTT

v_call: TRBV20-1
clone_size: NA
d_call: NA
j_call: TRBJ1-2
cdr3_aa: CSASLDGAYGYTF
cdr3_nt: TGCAGTGCTAGTCTAGACGGAGCATATGGCTACACCTTC

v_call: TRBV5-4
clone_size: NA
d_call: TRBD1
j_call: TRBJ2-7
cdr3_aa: CASSPTGATSYEQYF
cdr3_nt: TGTGCCAGCAGCCCGACAGGGGCCACATCCTACGAGCAGTACTTC

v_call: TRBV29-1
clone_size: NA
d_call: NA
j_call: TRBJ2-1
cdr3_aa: CSVVRSADNEQFF
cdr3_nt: TGCAGCGTTGTCCGGTCCGCGGACAATGAGCAGTTCTTC

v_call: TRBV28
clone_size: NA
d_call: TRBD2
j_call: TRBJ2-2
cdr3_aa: CASSSGLAGYTGELFF
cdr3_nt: TGTGCCAGCAGTTCCGGACTAGCGGGGTACACCGGGGAGCTGTTTTTT

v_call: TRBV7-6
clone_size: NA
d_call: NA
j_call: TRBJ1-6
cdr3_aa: CASSSIGSNSPLHF
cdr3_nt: TGTGCCAGCAGCTCAATCGGGAGTAATTCACCCCTCCACTTT

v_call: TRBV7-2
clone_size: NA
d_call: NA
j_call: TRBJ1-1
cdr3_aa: CASSPRRPRRAFF
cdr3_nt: TGTGCCAGCAGTCCGCGCAGGCCCCGTCGAGCTTTCTTT

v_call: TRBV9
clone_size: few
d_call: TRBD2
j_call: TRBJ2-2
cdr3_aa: CASSGRTSGGTGELFF
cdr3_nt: TGTGCCAGCAGCGGACGGACTAGCGGGGGCACCGGGGAGCTGTTTTTT

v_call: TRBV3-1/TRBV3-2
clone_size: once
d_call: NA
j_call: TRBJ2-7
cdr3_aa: CASSTGYEQYF
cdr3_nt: TGTGCCAGCAGCACCGGCTACGAGCAGTACTTC

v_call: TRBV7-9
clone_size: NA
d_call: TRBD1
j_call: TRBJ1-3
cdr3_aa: CAGGTVGNTIYF
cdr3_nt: TGTGCCGGAGGGACAGTCGGAAACACCATATATTTT